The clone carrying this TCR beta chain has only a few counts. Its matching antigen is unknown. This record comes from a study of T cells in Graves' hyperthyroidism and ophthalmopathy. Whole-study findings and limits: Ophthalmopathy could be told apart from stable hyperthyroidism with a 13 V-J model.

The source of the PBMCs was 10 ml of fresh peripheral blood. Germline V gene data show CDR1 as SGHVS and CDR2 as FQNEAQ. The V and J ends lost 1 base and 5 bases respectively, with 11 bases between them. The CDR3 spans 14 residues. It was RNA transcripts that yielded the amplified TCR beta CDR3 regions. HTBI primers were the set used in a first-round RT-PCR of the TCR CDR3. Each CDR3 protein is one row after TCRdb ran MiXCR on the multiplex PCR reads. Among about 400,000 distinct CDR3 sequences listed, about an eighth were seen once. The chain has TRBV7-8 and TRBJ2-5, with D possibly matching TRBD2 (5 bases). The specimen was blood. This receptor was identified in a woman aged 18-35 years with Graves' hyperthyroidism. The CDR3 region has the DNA TGTGCCAGCAGCTTAGGCCGGGGTTGGGAGACCCAGTACTTC. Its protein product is CASSLGRGWETQYF.